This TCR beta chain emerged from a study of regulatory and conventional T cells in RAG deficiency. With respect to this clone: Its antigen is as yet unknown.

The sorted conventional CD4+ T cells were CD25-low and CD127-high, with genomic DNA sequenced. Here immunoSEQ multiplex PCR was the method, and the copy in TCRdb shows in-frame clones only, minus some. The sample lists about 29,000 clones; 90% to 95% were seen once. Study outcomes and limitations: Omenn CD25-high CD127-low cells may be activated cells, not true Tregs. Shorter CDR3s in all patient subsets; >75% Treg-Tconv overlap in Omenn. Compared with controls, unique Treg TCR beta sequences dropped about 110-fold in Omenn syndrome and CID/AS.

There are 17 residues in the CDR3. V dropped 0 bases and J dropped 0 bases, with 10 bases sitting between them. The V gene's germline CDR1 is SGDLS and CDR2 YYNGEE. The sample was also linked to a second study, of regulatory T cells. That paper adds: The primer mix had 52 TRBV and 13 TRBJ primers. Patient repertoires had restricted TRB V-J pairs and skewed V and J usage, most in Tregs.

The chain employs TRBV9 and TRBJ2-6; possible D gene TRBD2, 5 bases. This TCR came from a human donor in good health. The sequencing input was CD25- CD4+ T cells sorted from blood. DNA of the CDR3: TGTGCCAGCAGCGTAGCGGGGTCGAGCTCTGGGGCCAACGTCCTGACTTTC. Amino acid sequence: CASSVAGSSSGANVLTF.